The 30 T cell receptor beta chains listed next were all sequenced from one sample in a study of shared clonotypes between healthy human individuals (dated by TCRdb to 2018 to 2020). Library preparation used the immunoSEQ multiplex PCR assay. TCRdb stores this immuneACCESS table with in-frame sequences only. Part of the clones is absent; in the studies checked, under half of the shortfall reflects unresolved V genes, and no reason is known for the rest. In all, the sample holds millions of clones, and approximately 93% of those were seen once. In total, the top ten clones hold about 0.39% of the sample. The sequenced material came from naive CD4+ T cells from PBMCs. The cell subset or site tag for this specimen amounts to: CD45RA+ positively selected. The source is a man in his late teens or twenties in good health. Some clones in this sample may be carry-over from other donors' samples.

The chain combines TRBV5-1 with TRBJ1-4; TRBD1 agrees at 11 bases. After removal of 4 bases from V and 5 bases from J, the junction contained 4 bases not matched to a gene. There are 15 residues in the CDR3. The germline V gene has CDR1 SGHRS and CDR2 YFSETQ. The CDR3 DNA reads as TGCGCCAGCAGCACAGGGGACAGGGGGAATGAAAAACTGTTTTTT. Translating it yields CASSTGDRGNEKLFF.

This chain joins TRBV6-5 and TRBJ1-4; no clear D. Trimming stripped 0 bases from V and 3 bases from J, with 8 bases between. CDR1 is MNHEY and CDR2 is SVGAGI in the germline V gene. The length of the CDR3 is 15 residues. CDR3 amino acids: CASSYSFQPNEKLFF. The CDR3 DNA reads TGTGCCAGCAGTTACTCGTTCCAGCCTAATGAAAAACTGTTTTTT.

This clone was seen more than once but under ten times. This same CDR3 is encoded by further DNA sequences in the sample. The chain uses TRBV28 and TRBJ1-1; D may be TRBD1 (5 bases). The CDR3 extends over 12 amino acids. Germline V gene lookup returns CDR1 MDHEN and CDR2 SYDVKM. Trimming stripped 8 bases from V and 1 base from J, with 8 bases between. The CDR3 is CASLDRNTEAFF. In nucleotides, the CDR3 is TGTGCCAGCCTAGACAGGAACACTGAAGCTTTCTTT.

V usage is TRBV6-6 and J usage is TRBJ2-7, with D possibly matching TRBD2 (7 bases). CDR1 and CDR2 from the germline V gene are MNHNY and SVGAGI (reference sequence). The ends were cut back, 7 bases at V and 3 bases at J, with 13 bases in the middle. This CDR3 has 13 residues. CDR3 DNA sequence: TGTGCCAGCAACCGGGGGGCAGACTACGAGCAGTACTTC. This translates into CASNRGADYEQYF.

V usage is TRBV21-1 and J usage is TRBJ1-5; the table gives TRBD1 as D, unverified against the DNA. TRBV21-1 is a documented pseudogene. The CDR3 spans 15 residues. CDR3 nucleotides: TGTGCCAGCAGCAAAGATTGGGGACAGGGGAAGCCCCAGCATTTT. This gives the protein CASSKDWGQGKPQHF.

This chain uses TRBV7-2 with TRBJ2-2; D is uncertain. The CDR3 consists of 16 residues. V shed 0 bases and J shed 2 bases, with 10 bases lying between them. Germline CDR1 SGHTA, CDR2 FQGNSA. The CDR3 spells CASSLASVRNTGELFF. The DNA of the CDR3 is TGTGCCAGCAGCTTAGCCTCGGTCCGTAACACCGGGGAGCTGTTTTTT.

The chain has TRBV29-1 and TRBJ1-1, with 7 bases identical to TRBD1. V shed 7 bases and J 4 bases; nucleotides not matched to a gene: 9. Germline V gene lookup returns CDR1 SQVTM and CDR2 ANQGSEA. This CDR3 has 13 amino acids. This chain's CDR3 is CSADRAVSTEAFF. The CDR3, as DNA: TGCAGCGCTGACAGGGCCGTCAGCACTGAAGCTTTCTTT.

The chain combines TRBV19 with TRBJ2-3; D unresolved. The V end was cut by 6 bases, the J end by 4 bases, with 14 bases between. This CDR3 has 14 amino acids. CDR1 is LNHDA, CDR2 SQIVND, per germline (reference sequence). CDR3 in DNA: TGTGCCAGTAGCAGCAGTACGGCCCCAGATACGCAGTATTTT. Protein product: CASSSSTAPDTQYF.

V is TRBV28 and J is TRBJ2-7, with a tentative D call TRBD2 (6 bases). Germline CDR1 reads MDHEN; CDR2 reads SYDVKM. V shed 11 bases and J shed 1 base, with 9 bases lying between them. This CDR3 is built from 11 residues. Here the CDR3 DNA reads TGTGCCGCGGGAACTTCCTACGAGCAGTACTTC. It specifies CAAGTSYEQYF.

As to this clone: The same CDR3 arises from other DNA sequences in this sample as well. The chain joins TRBV28 to TRBJ2-3; a possible D gene is TRBD2 (6 bases). Germline values: CDR1 MDHEN, CDR2 SYDVKM. Trimming left V 3 bases short and J 0 bases short, with 10 bases between. This CDR3 contains 15 residues. CDR3 amino acids: CASSLGGGSTDTQYF. The CDR3 region has the DNA TGTGCCAGCAGTTTGGGTGGGGGGAGCACAGATACGCAGTATTTT.

The genes are TRBV18 and TRBJ2-2; maybe TRBD2 (6 bases). The CDR3 contains 14 residues. Looked up from germline, CDR1 is KGHSH and CDR2 is LQKENI. With 5 bases removed from V and 4 bases from J, the gap between germline ends came to 11 bases. CDR3 sequence (DNA): TGTGCCAGCTCATCCCTAGCGCTCACCGGGGAGCTGTTTTTT. This gives the protein CASSSLALTGELFF.

A word on this clone: The identical CDR3 is also encoded by other nucleotide sequences in the sample. The chain links TRBV2 to TRBJ1-1; D ambiguous. Trimming removed 4 bases at V and 0 bases at J, with 6 bases between. The CDR3 extends over 13 amino acids. Germline loops: CDR1 SNHLY, CDR2 FYNNEI. The CDR3 region is CASSGELNTEAFF. The CDR3 region has the DNA TGTGCCAGCAGTGGCGAACTGAACACTGAAGCTTTCTTT.

This clone has only one observation. The rearrangement joins TRBV7-9 to TRBJ1-4; D may be TRBD1 (5 bases). Germline assignment: CDR1 SEHNR and CDR2 FQNEAQ (reference sequence). The CDR3 contains 15 residues. V was cut by 3 bases and J by 2 bases, with 10 bases left in between. The CDR3 coding sequence is TGTGCCAGCAGCTTCTTGGGGCCTACTAATGAAAAACTGTTTTTT. This encodes CASSFLGPTNEKLFF.

V usage is TRBV2 and J usage is TRBJ1-1; D not resolved. Deletions cut 4 bases from V and 7 bases from J, with 7 bases between. The CDR3 totals 11 residues. In germline, CDR1 is SNHLY, CDR2 FYNNEI. The CDR3 DNA reads as TGTGCCAGCAGTGGGGCGCTTGAAGCTTTCTTT. Its translation is CASSGALEAFF.

The chain recombines TRBV4-1 with TRBJ1-5, with TRBD1 matching over 7 bases. Looked up from germline, CDR1 is MGHRA and CDR2 is YSYEKL. V lost 4 bases and J lost 2; bases outside the gene matches: 11. The CDR3 sequence is 17 residues long. In DNA form, the CDR3 reads TGCGCCAGCAGCCGCAGAGGAGACAGGGCCGGCAATCAGCCCCAGCATTTT. It is translated as CASSRRGDRAGNQPQHF.

The chain has TRBV7-2 and TRBJ1-5; D is perhaps TRBD1 (5 bases). The CDR3 has 14 amino acids. The germline V gene encodes CDR1 SGHTA and CDR2 FQGNSA. Trimming stripped 2 bases from V and 7 bases from J, with 12 bases between. CDR3 coding DNA: TGTGCCAGCAGCTTAACAGGTCAGGGACAGCCCCAGCATTTT. Its translation: CASSLTGQGQPQHF.

The chain is built from TRBV15 and TRBJ1-2; 8 nucleotides line up with TRBD1. The junction had 7 bases not matched to a gene; V was cut back by 4 bases and J by 3 bases. The CDR3 loop spans 15 amino acids. CDR1 and CDR2 from the germline V gene are LNHNV and YYDKDF (reference sequence). CDR3 coding DNA: TGTGCCACCAGCAAGCGGACAGGGAATCACTATGGCTACACCTTC. Protein sequence: CATSKRTGNHYGYTF.

The chain employs TRBV28 and TRBJ1-2; 7 nucleotides line up with TRBD1. Germline CDR1 and CDR2: MDHEN and SYDVKM. V lost 2 bases to trimming and J lost 5 bases; unmatched junction nucleotides: 5. The CDR3 sequence is 14 residues long. CDR3 DNA sequence: TGTGCCAGCAGTTTAAGGGGGCTGGTATATGGCTACACCTTC. Its translation: CASSLRGLVYGYTF.

This chain links TRBV19 with TRBJ1-2; D gene uncertain. The CDR3 contains 12 residues. Looked up from germline, CDR1 is LNHDA and CDR2 is SQIVND (reference sequence). The V end was cut by 3 bases, the J end by 3 bases, with 5 bases between. As DNA, the CDR3 is TGTGCCAGTAGTATTACCGACTATGGCTACACCTTC. The encoded protein is CASSITDYGYTF.

This clone was detected once. V gene TRBV2 combines with J gene TRBJ2-5; tentative D call: TRBD1 (5 bases). The CDR3 spans 12 residues. Trimming cost V 11 bases and J 5 bases, with 15 bases left between them. From germline, CDR1 is SNHLY and CDR2 FYNNEI. CDR3 nucleotide sequence: TGTGCCGGTTCGGCAGGGCAGGAGACCCAGTACTTC. Amino acid sequence: CAGSAGQETQYF.

The rearrangement links TRBV11-3 to TRBJ1-1, with a tentative D call TRBD1 (6 bases). The CDR3 sequence is 13 residues long. V shed 5 bases and J shed 1 base, with 8 bases lying between them. Germline V gives CDR1 SGHNT, CDR2 YENEEA. The CDR3 region has the DNA TGTGCCAGCAGCGGGGGCCCGAACACTGAAGCTTTCTTT. Translated, it gives CASSGGPNTEAFF.

The J gene is TRBJ2-2, the V gene TRBV9; 7 positions match TRBD2. Germline CDR1 reads SGDLS; CDR2 reads YYNGEE. Trimming at V came to 3 bases and at J to 5 bases, leaving 4 bases not matched to a gene. The CDR3 loop spans 14 amino acids. The CDR3 loop reads CASSAGLVTGELFF. The CDR3 DNA follows: TGTGCCAGCAGCGCCGGACTAGTGACCGGGGAGCTGTTTTTT. Based on the CDR3 plus reference TRBV9 and TRBJ2-2, the full variable domain is DSGVTQTPKHLITATGQRVTLRCSPRSGDLSVYWYQQSLDQGLQFLIQYYNGEERAKGNILERFSAQQFPDLHSELNLSSLELGDSALYFCASSAGLVTGELFFGEGSRLTVL.

The chain is built from TRBV6-1 and TRBJ2-1, with D possibly TRBD2 on 6 matching bases. CDR1 and CDR2 (germline): MNHNS, SASEGT. CDR3 length: 12 amino acids. V lost 8 bases to trimming and J lost 15 bases, with 20 bases between them. The CDR3 loop is CASLRPAGWMFF. In nucleotides, the CDR3 is TGTGCCAGCCTGAGGCCTGCGGGGTGGATGTTCTTC.

The genes are TRBV9 and TRBJ2-1; D may be TRBD1 or TRBD2 (5 bases each). Trimming took 0 bases from V and 10 from J, leaving 14 bases between them. The germline V gene has CDR1 SGDLS and CDR2 YYNGEE. This CDR3 has 14 residues. The CDR3 reads CASSVVTPGDEQFF. As DNA, the CDR3 is TGTGCCAGCAGCGTAGTAACCCCCGGGGACGAGCAGTTCTTC.

The V gene is TRBV5-1, the J gene TRBJ2-5; unclear D gene. Matching the DNA end better, TRBJ2-7 makes the J call doubtful. The germline V gene has CDR1 SGHRS and CDR2 YFSETQ. The CDR3 length is 13 residues. The CDR3 protein is CASSVNPPYEQYF. Written as DNA, the CDR3 is TGCGCCAGCAGCGTGAATCCCCCCTACGAGCAGTACTTC.

J is TRBJ2-2 and V is TRBV28; 16 nucleotides agree with TRBD2. The germline CDR1 and CDR2 sequences are MDHEN and SYDVKM. This CDR3 spans 20 amino acids. The junction had 12 bases not matched to a gene; V was cut back by 5 bases and J by 3 bases. The DNA for the CDR3 is TGTGCCAGCAGTCCCCATCCCGGGACTAGCGGGAGGGGTGACACCGGGGAGCTGTTTTTT. Translating it yields CASSPHPGTSGRGDTGELFF.

The chain is built from TRBV14 and TRBJ2-6; no firm D call. Deletions cut 6 bases from V and 2 bases from J, with 8 bases between. The length of the CDR3 is 14 residues. The germline V gene encodes CDR1 SGHDN and CDR2 FVKESK. In nucleotides, the CDR3 is TGTGCCAGCAGACGGATCGCTGGGGCCAACGTCCTGACTTTC. Protein sequence: CASRRIAGANVLTF.

The chain couples TRBV6-1 to TRBJ2-1; D gene unclear. The CDR3 loop spans 14 amino acids. Between the trimmed V and J ends, which lost 2 bases and 1 base, there was a span of 6 bases. The germline V gene encodes CDR1 MNHNS and CDR2 SASEGT. CDR3 protein: CASSEKASYNEQFF. The DNA of the CDR3 is TGTGCCAGCAGTGAAAAGGCGTCCTACAATGAGCAGTTCTTC.

J is TRBJ2-1 and V is TRBV11-3, with a weak D call TRBD2 (6 bases). The germline V gene has CDR1 SGHNT and CDR2 YENEEA. This CDR3 comprises 14 residues. Trimming removed 3 bases at V and 4 bases at J, with 10 bases between. The CDR3 nucleotides read TGTGCCAGCAGCTTCAGCGGGCCGTACAATGAGCAGTTCTTC. This translates into CASSFSGPYNEQFF.

This clone was recorded only once. The V and J genes are TRBV5-4 and TRBJ1-1; D is possibly TRBD1 (5 bases). The CDR3 spans 14 residues. V was pared by 4 bases and J by 5 bases, with 15 bases between. Germline CDR1 SGHNT, CDR2 YYREEE (reference sequence). For the CDR3, the DNA is TGTGCCAGCAGCCCAGTCCCTGAGGGGACTGAAGCTTTCTTT. This translates into CASSPVPEGTEAFF.